The 30 T cell receptor beta chains below all came from one sample that was sequenced in a study of Ad26.COV2.S vaccination and SARS-CoV-2 variants. Noted treatment: around 19 received Ad26.COV2.S at low or high dose, single or two shots; roughly five received placebo; per-sample allocation not given. Sample collection was performed on day 63 after the first vaccine or placebo injection. Assay used: immunoSEQ multiplex PCR; TCRdb lists only in-frame clones, some missing. The sample has hundreds of thousands of clones; roughly 90% are singletons. The sequences come from peripheral blood, collected in a trial of Ad26.COV2.S vaccine versus placebo. The receptor source for this set is a person between 18 and 65 years old who received the Ad26.COV2.S COVID-19 vaccine or a placebo.

This clone was seen a handful of times. The rearrangement uses TRBV30 and TRBJ2-7; D remains ambiguous. Trimming removed 7 bases from V and 3 bases from J, with 13 bases in between. Germline CDR1 and CDR2: GTSNPN and SVGIG (reference sequence). CDR3 length: 12 residues. As DNA, the CDR3 is TGTGCCTTACGGACGCAGATCTACGAGCAGTACTTC. It translates to CALRTQIYEQYF.

This clone showed up just a few times. The gene calls are TRBV6-5 and TRBJ1-5, with D hard to call. Trimming removed 0 bases at V and 4 bases at J, with 10 bases between. The germline gives CDR1 MNHEY, CDR2 SVGAGI. This CDR3 spans 15 amino acids. The CDR3 sequence is CASSYSYQSNQPQHF. The CDR3 bases are TGTGCCAGCAGTTACTCATACCAGAGTAATCAGCCCCAGCATTTT.

The chain uses TRBV30 and TRBJ1-4; unclear D gene. CDR1 is GTSNPN and CDR2 is SVGIG in the germline V gene (reference sequence). CDR3 length: 14 amino acids. Trimming cost V 2 bases and J 7 bases, with 14 bases left between them. The CDR3: CAWSPPGMPEKLFF. The CDR3 DNA follows: TGTGCCTGGAGTCCACCGGGGATGCCTGAAAAACTGTTTTTT.

This clone was detected only once. Written as DNA, the CDR3 is TGTGCCAGCAGCTTGGGAGCGGGGATTTTCTACGAGCAGTACTTC. This encodes CASSLGAGIFYEQYF. V usage is TRBV5-8 and J usage is TRBJ2-7; 7 bases map to TRBD2. CDR1 and CDR2 (germline): SGHTS, YDEGEE. Trimming removed 0 bases from V and 3 bases from J; junction bases left unmatched: 6. The CDR3 length is 15 residues. Full variable domain (remainder filled in from reference TRBV5-8 and TRBJ2-7): EAGVTQSPTHLIKTRGQQATLRCSPISGHTSVYWYQQALGLGLQFLLWYDEGEERNRGNFPPRFSGRQFPNYSSELNVNALELEDSALYLCASSLGAGIFYEQYFGPGTRLTVT.

The chain carries TRBV28 and TRBJ1-5; D unresolved. With 5 bases removed from V and 5 bases from J, the gap between germline ends came to 7 bases. There are 12 residues in the CDR3. CDR1 and CDR2 from the germline V gene are MDHEN and SYDVKM. The CDR3 nucleotides read TGTGCCAGCAGTGTAGGGTATCAGCCCCAGCATTTT. Its protein is CASSVGYQPQHF.

This clone has a single count. In nucleotides, the CDR3 is TGTGCCACCTCGAGGGATCGCAGCCTCAACACCGGGGAGCTGTTTTTT. The encoded protein is CATSRDRSLNTGELFF. This sequence joins TRBV19 and TRBJ2-2; TRBD2 is a possible D gene (5 bases). Germline V gene sequence: CDR1 LNHDA, CDR2 SQIVND (reference sequence). This CDR3 has 16 residues. V lost 10 bases and J lost 2, with 20 bases in between.

The chain combines TRBV24-1 with TRBJ2-1, with 10 bases identical to TRBD2. The CDR3 is made up of 13 amino acids. CDR1 and CDR2 from the germline V gene are KGHDR and SFDVKD. V trimming: 5 bases; J trimming: 8 bases; junction bases outside the gene matches: 2. The CDR3 DNA follows: TGTGCCACCAGTGGGCTAGCGGGGGATGAGCAGTTCTTC. Its translation: CATSGLAGDEQFF.

The chain links TRBV7-9 to TRBJ2-3; D perhaps matches TRBD2 (5 bases). CDR1 and CDR2 (germline): SEHNR, FQNEAQ (reference sequence). Trimming removed 5 bases at V and 6 bases at J, with 9 bases between. The CDR3 consists of 12 residues. CDR3 protein: CASSRIADTQYF. In DNA, the CDR3 is TGTGCCAGCAGCCGAATAGCGGATACGCAGTATTTT.

The DNA of the CDR3 is TGCGCCAGCAGCCAAGGCCAGTTGCAGCCCCAGCATTTT. The encoded protein is CASSQGQLQPQHF. The chain uses TRBV4-3 and TRBJ1-5; D uncertain. This CDR3 is 13 amino acids long. Trimming cost V 1 base and J 7 bases, with 8 bases left between them. Germline CDR1 reads LGHNA; CDR2 reads YSLEER.

This rearrangement joins TRBV4-3 to TRBJ2-2; D unclear. The CDR3 sequence is 15 residues long. The V gene's germline CDR1 is LGHNA and CDR2 YSLEER. V was pared by 1 base and J by 4 bases, with 10 bases between. CDR3 in DNA: TGCGCCAGCAGCCAAGTCAATCGCCCCACCGGGGAGCTGTTTTTT. This encodes CASSQVNRPTGELFF.

The chain couples TRBV18 to TRBJ2-1; 9 bases fit TRBD2. The CDR3 spans 16 residues. Per germline, CDR1 KGHSH and CDR2 LQKENI. V shed 6 bases, J shed 5 bases, and the junction held 11 bases outside the gene matches. CDR3 loop: CASSHNLAGVDNEQFF. The CDR3 nucleotides are TGTGCCAGCTCGCACAACTTAGCGGGAGTTGACAATGAGCAGTTCTTC. Filled out from reference TRBV18 and TRBJ2-1, the complete variable domain reads NAGVMQNPRHLVRRRGQEARLRCSPMKGHSHVYWYRQLPEEGLKFMVYLQKENIIDESGMPKERFSAEFPKEGPSILRIQQVVRGDSAAYFCASSHNLAGVDNEQFFGPGTRLTVL.

The chain carries TRBV10-3 and TRBJ2-5; maybe TRBD2 (6 bases). Per the germline V gene, CDR1 is ENHRY and CDR2 is SYGVKD. V was shortened by 0 bases and J by 5 bases, with 19 bases between the two germline ends. The CDR3 sequence is 17 residues long. The CDR3 bases are TGTGCCATCAGTGAGTCTCGATCTTCGGGGGTCGGGGAGACCCAGTACTTC. Translation: CAISESRSSGVGETQYF.

The V call is TRBV24-1, the J call TRBJ2-1; 8 bases are shared with TRBD1. V lost 7 bases and J lost 8; bases outside the gene matches: 0. CDR1 and CDR2 (germline): KGHDR, SFDVKD. The CDR3 totals 11 residues. DNA of the CDR3: TGTGCCACCAGGGACAGGGATGAGCAGTTCTTC. As protein: CATRDRDEQFF.

This clone was detected once. V and J are TRBV19 and TRBJ1-5, with unresolved D. V dropped 1 base and J dropped 0 bases, with 7 bases sitting between them. CDR1 LNHDA and CDR2 SQIVND come from the germline V gene (reference sequence). CDR3 length equals 15 residues. CDR3 bases: TGTGCCAGTAGTATAGGTCCATATAGCAATCAGCCCCAGCATTTT. It codes for CASSIGPYSNQPQHF.

This chain connects TRBV19 to TRBJ2-1, with TRBD2 matching over 8 bases. This CDR3 has 16 residues. V lost 7 bases, J lost 1 base, and 9 bases stayed unmatched. Looked up from germline, CDR1 is LNHDA and CDR2 is SQIVND (reference sequence). The CDR3: CASNPGSSGSYNEQFF. The CDR3 DNA is TGTGCCAGTAACCCAGGATCTAGCGGGTCCTACAATGAGCAGTTCTTC.

The table lists this clone with a few counts. The chain couples TRBV13 to TRBJ2-7, with D maybe TRBD1 (5 bases). In germline, CDR1 is PRHDT, CDR2 FYEKMQ (reference sequence). With 0 bases removed from V and 6 bases from J, the gap between germline ends came to 12 bases. The CDR3 loop spans 14 amino acids. For the CDR3, the DNA is TGTGCCAGCAGCTTAGGCCTTGGGGCTAGCGAGCAGTACTTC. Protein: CASSLGLGASEQYF.

This sequence joins TRBV6-1 and TRBJ1-2; D may be TRBD1 (5 bases). Germline values: CDR1 MNHNS, CDR2 SASEGT. The CDR3 extends over 13 amino acids. The ends were cut back, 2 bases at V and 4 bases at J, with 8 bases in the middle. CDR3 protein: CASSERGGYGYTF. The CDR3 DNA reads as TGTGCCAGCAGTGAACGGGGCGGCTATGGCTACACCTTC.

The V call is TRBV27, the J call TRBJ1-6, with TRBD1 identical over 8 bases. The CDR3 loop spans 18 amino acids. The junction had 11 bases not matched to a gene; V was cut back by 0 bases and J by 7 bases. The V gene's germline CDR1 is MNHEY and CDR2 SMNVEV (reference sequence). The CDR3 coding sequence is TGTGCCAGCAGTTTATCACTCCCGGGCAGGGGGCACAATTCACCCCTCCACTTT. Its translation is CASSLSLPGRGHNSPLHF.

The chain links TRBV15 to TRBJ2-5; D perhaps matches TRBD2 (6 bases). Deletions cut 0 bases from V and 9 bases from J, with 14 bases between. The CDR3 is 14 amino acids. CDR1 and CDR2 (germline): LNHNV, YYDKDF (reference sequence). CDR3 coding DNA: TGTGCCACCAGCAGAGATATCAGGGAGGCGGCCCAGTACTTC. Translated: CATSRDIREAAQYF.

This rearrangement joins TRBV19 to TRBJ2-6, with D possibly being TRBD2 (6 bases). CDR3 length equals 14 residues. Germline CDR1 LNHDA, CDR2 SQIVND (reference sequence). V was pared by 7 bases and J by 2 bases, with 9 bases between. CDR3 protein: CASTEGAGANVLTF. The CDR3 DNA sequence: TGTGCCAGTACGGAGGGAGCTGGGGCCAACGTCCTGACTTTC.

The V gene is TRBV5-1, the J gene TRBJ2-7; D remains ambiguous. The CDR3 covers 14 residues. CDR1 and CDR2 from the germline V gene are SGHRS and YFSETQ. Trimming took off 3 bases at V and 2 bases at J, with 12 bases between the two ends. The CDR3 loop reads CASSSSDGTYEQYF. CDR3 sequence (DNA): TGCGCCAGCAGCTCCTCGGACGGCACCTACGAGCAGTACTTC.

The rearrangement uses TRBV21-1 and TRBJ2-3; TRBD1, the table's D call, was not compared with the DNA. TRBV21-1 is termed a pseudogene. The CDR3 runs 16 residues. The CDR3 sequence: CASSTKTGEDPDTQYF. CDR3 coding DNA: TGTGCCAGCAGCACAAAGACAGGGGAGGATCCAGATACGCAGTATTTT.

The chain links TRBV27 to TRBJ2-4; D call uncertain. V lost 9 bases, J lost 1 base, and 10 bases lay in between. Germline V gene lookup returns CDR1 MNHEY and CDR2 SMNVEV (reference sequence). The CDR3 runs to 13 residues. In DNA form, the CDR3 reads TGTGCCAGTGGGATTGCCGCCAAAAACATTCAGTACTTC. Encoded protein: CASGIAAKNIQYF.

The chain combines TRBV18 with TRBJ1-5; a weak D match, TRBD1 (6 bases). Per germline, CDR1 KGHSH and CDR2 LQKENI. V dropped 3 bases and J dropped 6 bases, with 18 bases sitting between them. The CDR3 spans 16 residues. The CDR3 sequence: CASSPSRGQGTQPQHF. The CDR3 nucleotides read TGTGCCAGCTCACCGTCTCGGGGGCAGGGCACTCAGCCCCAGCATTTT.

This clone is a singleton in its sample. The V call is TRBV27, the J call TRBJ2-5; 8 bases align to TRBD1. With 3 bases clipped from V and 13 bases from J, the junction kept 10 bases outside the gene matches. The CDR3 consists of 13 residues. CDR1 and CDR2 from the germline V gene are MNHEY and SMNVEV (reference sequence). The CDR3, as DNA: TGTGCCAGCAGTTTGGTGACAGGGGCCAGGTGGTACTTC. This sequence encodes CASSLVTGARWYF.

J is TRBJ2-3 and V is TRBV25-1; the D gene is possibly TRBD2 (5 bases). This CDR3 contains 13 residues. Trimming removed 2 bases from V and 5 bases from J, with 8 bases in between. CDR1 is MGHDK, CDR2 SYGVNS, per germline. The CDR3 protein is CASSEPGGDTQYF. As DNA, the CDR3 is TGTGCCAGCAGTGAACCAGGAGGAGATACGCAGTATTTT.

V is TRBV2 and J is TRBJ2-2, with TRBD2 identical over 8 bases. This CDR3 contains 15 residues. V gave up 10 bases and J gave up 4 bases; unmatched junction bases: 11. Per the germline V gene, CDR1 is SNHLY and CDR2 is FYNNEI. CDR3 DNA sequence: TGTGCCAACAAAGCGGGAGCAGGTAGCACCGGGGAGCTGTTTTTT. This codes for CANKAGAGSTGELFF.

The V gene is TRBV4-1, the J gene TRBJ2-1; 9 nucleotides line up with TRBD2. The CDR3 consists of 17 residues. The junction had 12 bases not matched to a gene; V was cut back by 3 bases and J by 6 bases. CDR1 is MGHRA and CDR2 is YSYEKL in the germline V gene. This CDR3 is CASSHSLAGELFNEQFF. CDR3 in DNA: TGCGCCAGCAGCCATTCCTTAGCGGGGGAACTCTTCAATGAGCAGTTCTTC.

The chain combines TRBV6-2 or TRBV6-3 with TRBJ2-7; D perhaps matches TRBD1 (5 bases). The germline V and J ends were trimmed by 2 bases and 5 bases, with 13 bases remaining between them. This CDR3 contains 14 residues. CDR1 and CDR2 (germline): MNHEY, SVGEGT. In DNA form, the CDR3 reads TGTGCCAGCAGTTACGGCCAGGGAAACCACGAGCAGTACTTC. It translates to CASSYGQGNHEQYF.

J is TRBJ1-1 and V is TRBV30; 10 nucleotides agree with TRBD1. Germline V gives CDR1 GTSNPN, CDR2 SVGIG (reference sequence). The CDR3 has 17 residues. V was pared by 0 bases and J by 2 bases, with 9 bases of the junction left unmatched. CDR3 sequence reads: CAWSVFRDRGHNTEAFF. The CDR3 coding sequence is TGTGCCTGGAGTGTGTTCCGAGACAGGGGGCATAACACTGAAGCTTTCTTT. The variable domain in full, completed from reference TRBV30 and TRBJ1-1, reads SQTIHQWPATLVQPVGSPLSLECTVEGTSNPNLYWYRQAAGRGLQLLFYSVGIGQISSEVPQNLSASRPQDRQFILSSKKLLLSDSGFYLCAWSVFRDRGHNTEAFFGQGTRLTVV.